What follows are 7 T cell receptor beta chains derived from one specimen sequenced in a study of T cell responses to AZD1222 COVID-19 vaccine. Libraries were prepared by immunoSEQ multiplex PCR; TCRdb keeps only in-frame clonotypes and omits some of them. The repertoire has 65,000 to 90,000 clones, 80% to 90% of them found once; the top ten carry 7% to 10%. The sample consisted of peripheral blood, taken 28 days after the second AZD1222 dose. These receptors were collected from an adult who received the AZD1222 COVID-19 vaccine.

The chain joins TRBV7-3 to TRBJ1-6; no clear D gene. The CDR3 is made up of 16 amino acids. Trimming removed 2 bases from V and 7 bases from J, with 15 bases in between. In germline, CDR1 is SGHTA, CDR2 FQGTGA. This CDR3 is CASSLGSPATNSPLHF. For the CDR3, the DNA is TGTGCCAGCAGCTTAGGGTCGCCCGCTACGAATTCACCCCTCCACTTT.

The CDR3 region has the DNA TGTGCCAGCAGCAAAGACACAGACCAATCCTACGAGCAGTACTTC. Encoded protein: CASSKDTDQSYEQYF. The chain links TRBV21-1 to TRBJ2-7; the table's D call, TRBD1, was not checked against the DNA. TRBV21-1 has pseudogene status. The CDR3 has 15 residues.

V usage is TRBV6-4 and J usage is TRBJ2-1; 10 bases line up with TRBD1. V lost 11 bases and J lost 2; bases outside the gene matches: 18. The CDR3 runs 18 residues. Germline CDR1 is MRHNA and CDR2 is SNTAGT. The CDR3, as DNA: TGTGCCGGCCGCTGGAGACAGGGGGCCGCACTCACCTACAATGAGCAGTTCTTC. This encodes CAGRWRQGAALTYNEQFF.

V and J are TRBV27 and TRBJ2-1; 10 bases align to TRBD2. Germline assignment: CDR1 MNHEY and CDR2 SMNVEV (reference sequence). The CDR3 extends over 16 amino acids. With V trimmed by 10 bases and J by 4 bases, 13 bases remained unmatched. In nucleotides, the CDR3 is TGTGCCATCAGATTGTTAGCGGGGGGCCTGTACAATGAGCAGTTCTTC. Translation gives CAIRLLAGGLYNEQFF.

The chain has TRBV3-1 (or the pseudogene TRBV3-2) and TRBJ1-6; D remains ambiguous. Germline V gene data show CDR1 as LGHDT and CDR2 as YNNKEL (reference sequence). The germline V and J ends were trimmed by 1 base and 7 bases, with 8 bases remaining between them. The CDR3 length is 14 residues. The CDR3 loop is CASSQVEQNSPLHF. The CDR3 region has the DNA TGTGCCAGCAGCCAAGTCGAACAGAATTCACCCCTCCACTTT.

The chain recombines TRBV5-1 with TRBJ2-7; 11 bases are a match to TRBD1. The CDR3 extends over 16 amino acids. After removal of 4 bases from V and 6 bases from J, the junction contained 12 bases not matched to a gene. Per germline, CDR1 SGHRS and CDR2 YFSETQ. CDR3 loop: CASSPIGRTGGVEQYF. For the CDR3, the DNA is TGCGCCAGCAGCCCGATTGGACGGACAGGGGGCGTCGAGCAGTACTTC.

The chain uses TRBV20-1 and TRBJ2-7; D not certain. Trimming removed 5 bases at V and 7 bases at J, with 12 bases between. Germline CDR1 and CDR2: DFQATT and SNEGSKA (reference sequence). The CDR3 has 11 amino acids. Written as DNA, the CDR3 is TGCAGTGCTCTATTACTGGGTGAGCAGTACTTC. This gives the protein CSALLLGEQYF.